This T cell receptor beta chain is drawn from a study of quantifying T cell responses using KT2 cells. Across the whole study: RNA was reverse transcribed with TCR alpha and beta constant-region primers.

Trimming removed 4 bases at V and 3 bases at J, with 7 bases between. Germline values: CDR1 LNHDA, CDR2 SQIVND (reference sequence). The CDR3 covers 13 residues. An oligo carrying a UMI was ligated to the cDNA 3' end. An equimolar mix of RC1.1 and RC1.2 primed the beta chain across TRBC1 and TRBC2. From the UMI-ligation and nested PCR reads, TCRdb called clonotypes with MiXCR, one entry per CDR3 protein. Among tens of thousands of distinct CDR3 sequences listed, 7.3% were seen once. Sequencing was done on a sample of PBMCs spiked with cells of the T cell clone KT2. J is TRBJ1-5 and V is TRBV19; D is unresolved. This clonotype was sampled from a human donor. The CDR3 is CASSNTINQPQHF. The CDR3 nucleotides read TGTGCCAGTAGTAACACTATCAATCAGCCCCAGCATTTT.